Sequencing of this T cell receptor beta chain was carried out in a study of T cells after yellow fever vaccination. About the study: Low-cell-number fractions were prepared with SMART-Seq v4 Ultra Low Input. Notes on the study in general: Reappearing after the booster were most of the clones from primary vaccination (roughly 96% CD4, 88% CD8). The CD4 and CD8 compartments had a small share of their clonotypes in common.

This clonotype was seen many times. Its antigen is currently unknown. 5'RACE template switching produced TCR cDNA carrying a universal primer site and UMIs. TCRdb re-called the 5' RACE reads with MiXCR, one entry per CDR3 protein. The sample holds approximately 330,000 distinct CDR3 sequences, around an eighth seen once. The CDR3 contains 15 residues. Per the germline V gene, CDR1 is WSHSY and CDR2 is SAAADI. V lost 10 bases, J lost 4 bases, and 11 bases stayed unmatched. The sample here was CD4+ T cells sorted from PBMCs, taken 15 days after the yellow fever booster vaccination. The origin of this receptor is a man between 18 and 35 years old who received the YFV17D yellow fever vaccine. The rearrangement links TRBV10-2 to TRBJ2-2; 8 nucleotides agree with TRBD2. This chain's CDR3 is CAILPTGGSTGELFF. In DNA, the CDR3 is TGCGCCATACTTCCTACGGGGGGGAGCACCGGGGAGCTGTTTTTT.